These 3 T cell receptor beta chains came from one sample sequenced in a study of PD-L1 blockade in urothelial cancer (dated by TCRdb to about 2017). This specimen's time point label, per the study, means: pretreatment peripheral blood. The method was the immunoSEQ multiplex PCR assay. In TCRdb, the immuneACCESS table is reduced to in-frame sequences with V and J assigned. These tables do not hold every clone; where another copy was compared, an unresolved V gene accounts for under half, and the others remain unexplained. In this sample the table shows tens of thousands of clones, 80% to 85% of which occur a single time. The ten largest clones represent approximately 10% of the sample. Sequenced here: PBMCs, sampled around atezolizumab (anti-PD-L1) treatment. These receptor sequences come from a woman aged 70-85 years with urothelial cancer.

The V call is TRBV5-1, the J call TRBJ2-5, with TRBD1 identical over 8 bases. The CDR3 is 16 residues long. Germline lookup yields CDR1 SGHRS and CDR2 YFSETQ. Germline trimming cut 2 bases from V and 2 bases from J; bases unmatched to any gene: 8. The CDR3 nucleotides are TGCGCCAGCAGCTTAGGGGACAGGACCCTTCAAGAGACCCAGTACTTC. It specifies CASSLGDRTLQETQYF.

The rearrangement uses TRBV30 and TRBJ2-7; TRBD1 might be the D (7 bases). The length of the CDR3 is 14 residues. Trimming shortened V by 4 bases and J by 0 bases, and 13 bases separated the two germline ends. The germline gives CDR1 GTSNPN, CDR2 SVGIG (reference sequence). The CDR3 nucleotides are TGTGCCTGGACCCGCGGGACAGACTCCTACGAGCAGTACTTC. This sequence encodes CAWTRGTDSYEQYF.

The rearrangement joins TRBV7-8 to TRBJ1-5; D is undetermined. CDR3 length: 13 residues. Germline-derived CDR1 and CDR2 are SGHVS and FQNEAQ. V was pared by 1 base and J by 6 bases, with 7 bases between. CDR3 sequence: CASSLVGSQPQHF. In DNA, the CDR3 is TGTGCCAGCAGCTTAGTGGGCAGTCAGCCCCAGCATTTT.